The 26 T cell receptor beta chains reported below all come from one sample, sequenced in a study of blood T cell repertoires in COVID-19. Sequencing was performed with immunoSEQ multiplex PCR; in TCRdb, only in-frame clones are kept and a portion is missing. The sample has some 200,000 clones; 80% to 90% are singletons. What was sequenced was peripheral blood. Receptors were obtained from a woman aged 40 to 55 with COVID-19, enrolled during active disease.

CDR3 residues: CASSPYEQYV. The CDR3, as DNA: TGTGCCAGCAGCCCTTACGAGCAGTACGTC. The V gene is TRBV7-3, the J gene TRBJ2-7; D is uncertain. The CDR3 length is 10 residues. CDR1 SGHTA and CDR2 FQGTGA come from the germline V gene. V dropped 5 bases and J dropped 4 bases, with 3 bases sitting between them.

The V and J genes are TRBV18 and TRBJ2-7, with D possibly matching TRBD2 (5 bases). Germline V gene data show CDR1 as KGHSH and CDR2 as LQKENI. Between the trimmed V and J ends, which lost 6 bases and 3 bases, there was a span of 9 bases. This CDR3 contains 12 residues. This chain's CDR3 is CASSPEGYEQYF. Written as DNA, the CDR3 is TGTGCCAGCTCCCCCGAGGGCTACGAGCAGTACTTC.

The J gene is TRBJ1-1, the V gene TRBV19; D is uncertain. CDR3 length equals 13 residues. From germline, CDR1 is LNHDA and CDR2 SQIVND (reference sequence). Trimming cost V 3 bases and J 7 bases, with 12 bases left between them. In nucleotides, the CDR3 is TGTGCCAGTAGTATCGGAGGGTGGGGTGAAGCTTTCTTT. This sequence encodes CASSIGGWGEAFF.

This chain connects TRBV7-8 to TRBJ1-6; D ambiguous. The ends were cut back, 1 base at V and 8 bases at J, with 6 bases in the middle. The CDR3 extends over 13 amino acids. Germline-derived CDR1 and CDR2 are SGHVS and FQNEAQ. The CDR3 nucleotides are TGTGCCAGCAGCTTAGAGCGGGATTCACCCCTCCACTTT. Translation: CASSLERDSPLHF. Full variable domain (outside the CDR3, taken from reference TRBV7-8 and TRBJ1-6): GAGVSQSPRYKVAKRGQDVALRCDPISGHVSLFWYQQALGQGPEFLTYFQNEAQLDKSGLPSDRFFAERPEGSVSTLKIQRTQQEDSAVYLCASSLERDSPLHFGNGTRLTVT.

To note about this clone: Other DNA sequences within the sample encode an identical CDR3. This chain uses TRBV2 with TRBJ2-1; 11 bases map to TRBD2. V lost 5 bases, J lost 6 bases, and 3 bases stayed unmatched. CDR1 is SNHLY and CDR2 is FYNNEI in the germline V gene. This CDR3 has 14 residues. As DNA, the CDR3 is TGTGCCAGCAGTCCCGGACTAGCGGGCAATGAGCAGTTCTTC. As protein: CASSPGLAGNEQFF.

This chain links TRBV19 with TRBJ2-7, with 7 bases matching TRBD2. The CDR3 consists of 14 residues. CDR1 and CDR2 (germline): LNHDA, SQIVND (reference sequence). V shed 7 bases, J shed 0 bases, and the junction held 6 bases outside the gene matches. The CDR3 DNA reads as TGTGCCAGTATTGGTAGCGGGTTCTCCTACGAGCAGTACGTC. This codes for CASIGSGFSYEQYV.

The V call is TRBV19, the J call TRBJ2-7, with 7 bases that match TRBD1. CDR1 LNHDA and CDR2 SQIVND come from the germline V gene (reference sequence). The V segment lost 4 bases and the J segment 2 bases; nucleotides outside the gene matches: 11. The CDR3 totals 16 residues. The CDR3 sequence is CASSSRGSARTYEQYF. The CDR3 DNA reads as TGTGCCAGTAGTAGCAGGGGGAGCGCCCGCACCTACGAGCAGTACTTC.

This chain links TRBV23-1 with TRBJ1-1; 7 nucleotides line up with TRBD1. TRBV23-1 qualifies as an ORF whose function is uncertain. V gave up 2 bases and J gave up 1 base; unmatched junction bases: 7. This CDR3 is 16 amino acids long. CDR3 amino acids: CASSQPRTGRNTEAFF. CDR3 DNA: TGCGCCAGCAGTCAACCCCGGACAGGCCGGAACACTGAAGCTTTCTTT.

This clone was seen only a few times. J is TRBJ2-5 and V is TRBV5-6, with a possible D match to TRBD2 (5 bases). The ends were cut back, 4 bases at V and 4 bases at J, with 14 bases in the middle. This CDR3 has 14 amino acids. The germline V gene encodes CDR1 SGHDT and CDR2 YYEEEE. The CDR3 bases are TGTGCCAGCAGCGGGGTAGAGGGCACAGAGACCCAGTACTTC. Encoded protein: CASSGVEGTETQYF.

This chain joins TRBV9 and TRBJ2-1, with TRBD2 matching over 10 bases. Germline values: CDR1 SGDLS, CDR2 YYNGEE. The CDR3 has 15 amino acids. V was clipped by 3 bases and J by 10 bases; unmatched bases: 10. The DNA for the CDR3 is TGTGCCAGCAGCGGTCAGCGGGGGGGCCTCGGAGAGCAGTTCTTC. This gives the protein CASSGQRGGLGEQFF. The variable domain in full, with the rest retrieved from reference TRBV9 and TRBJ2-1, is DSGVTQTPKHLITATGQRVTLRCSPRSGDLSVYWYQQSLDQGLQFLIQYYNGEERAKGNILERFSAQQFPDLHSELNLSSLELGDSALYFCASSGQRGGLGEQFFGPGTRLTVL.

The chain links TRBV6-1 to TRBJ2-7; 9 bases match TRBD2. CDR1 and CDR2 from the germline V gene are MNHNS and SASEGT. This CDR3 has 16 residues. J was trimmed by 1 base and V by 6 bases; bases with no gene match: 10. CDR3 amino acids: CASSEYPREGSYEQYF. The CDR3 nucleotides are TGTGCCAGCAGCGAATATCCGCGGGAGGGATCCTACGAGCAGTACTTC.

This clone was observed a few times. V and J are TRBV30 and TRBJ2-7, with a weak D call TRBD1 (6 bases). Germline assignment: CDR1 GTSNPN and CDR2 SVGIG (reference sequence). This CDR3 spans 13 amino acids. V was shortened by 4 bases and J by 3 bases, with 13 bases between the two germline ends. CDR3 in DNA: TGTGCCTGGATGGGTCAGACAGGCTACGAGCAGTACTTC. Protein product: CAWMGQTGYEQYF.

J is TRBJ2-3 and V is TRBV7-3; 8 bases align to TRBD1. Germline CDR1 reads SGHTA; CDR2 reads FQGTGA. The CDR3 loop spans 15 amino acids. V dropped 2 bases and J dropped 4; count of bases not matched to a gene: 5. CDR3 DNA: TGTGCCAGCAGCTTAGCAGGGGGCCGGGCAGATACGCAGTATTTT. It translates to CASSLAGGRADTQYF. Looking up the rest from reference TRBV7-3 and TRBJ2-3 gives the full variable domain: GAGVSQTPSNKVTEKGKYVELRCDPISGHTALYWYRQSLGQGPEFLIYFQGTGAADDSGLPNDRFFAVRPEGSVSTLKIQRTERGDSAVYLCASSLAGGRADTQYFGPGTRLTVL.

This clone came up many times. This chain joins TRBV29-1 and TRBJ2-5; 8 bases fit TRBD1. The germline CDR1 and CDR2 sequences are SQVTM and ANQGSEA. Trimming at V came to 5 bases and at J to 6 bases, leaving 11 bases not matched to a gene. The CDR3 loop spans 14 amino acids. Here the CDR3 reads CSVSRTGSLKTQYF. CDR3 coding DNA: TGCAGCGTTAGTAGGACAGGGAGTTTGAAGACCCAGTACTTC.

The rearrangement links TRBV6-2 or TRBV6-3 to TRBJ2-2, with no clear D. The length of the CDR3 is 16 residues. V was pared by 5 bases and J by 0 bases, with 13 bases between. Germline V CDR1 and CDR2: MNHEY, SVGEGT. The CDR3: CASSQLLFANTGELFF. The CDR3 DNA reads as TGTGCCAGCAGTCAGTTATTGTTCGCGAACACCGGGGAGCTGTTTTTT.

This clone was picked up one time. The CDR3, as DNA: TGCAGCGTGGGACAGGGGGCGCGGGAGACCCAGTACTTC. Translating gives CSVGQGARETQYF. The chain uses TRBV29-1 and TRBJ2-5, with TRBD1 matching 12 bases. This CDR3 has 13 amino acids. Germline CDR1 reads SQVTM; CDR2 reads ANQGSEA. The V gene end was trimmed by 6 bases and the J gene end by 5 bases; junction bases not matched to a gene: 4.

The chain links TRBV28 to TRBJ2-7; 9 bases align to TRBD2. Germline values: CDR1 MDHEN, CDR2 SYDVKM. This CDR3 is built from 15 residues. Trimming took 7 bases from V and 2 from J; bases not matched to a gene: 9. For the CDR3, the DNA is TGTGCCAGCAAGAACCCATTAGCGGGAGCCTACGAGCAGTACTTC. Translating gives CASKNPLAGAYEQYF.

This clone appeared a few times. V is TRBV15 and J is TRBJ1-5; D gene unclear. Trimming took 0 bases from V and 6 from J, leaving 12 bases between them. The germline V gene encodes CDR1 LNHNV and CDR2 YYDKDF (reference sequence). This CDR3 is built from 15 residues. CDR3 in DNA: TGTGCCACCAGCAGAGATGACGGAGGAGCTCAGCCCCAGCATTTT. It specifies CATSRDDGGAQPQHF. Filled out from reference TRBV15 and TRBJ1-5, the complete variable domain reads DAMVIQNPRYQVTQFGKPVTLSCSQTLNHNVMYWYQQKSSQAPKLLFHYYDKDFNNEADTPDNFQSRRPNTSFCFLDIRSPGLGDTAMYLCATSRDDGGAQPQHFGDGTRLSIL.

This clone came up many times. Other DNA sequences from this sample encode an identical CDR3 as well. The V and J genes are TRBV28 and TRBJ2-2; maybe TRBD2 (5 bases). CDR1 is MDHEN and CDR2 is SYDVKM in the germline V gene. The length of the CDR3 is 16 residues. Deletions cut 5 bases from V and 0 bases from J, with 13 bases between. DNA for the CDR3: TGTGCCAGCAGTCCCTCTGGGCGGGCGAACACCGGGGAGCTGTTTTTT. Protein product: CASSPSGRANTGELFF.

The chain uses TRBV6-1 and TRBJ1-4; D not resolved. Looked up from germline, CDR1 is MNHNS and CDR2 is SASEGT. V was clipped by 3 bases and J by 8 bases, with 13 bases between them. This CDR3 is built from 14 residues. The CDR3 here is CASSEGAFEEKLFF. The CDR3 DNA sequence: TGTGCCAGCAGTGAGGGCGCTTTTGAGGAAAAACTGTTTTTT.

This rearrangement joins TRBV7-9 to TRBJ2-5; maybe TRBD1 (8 bases). The V gene's germline CDR1 is SEHNR and CDR2 FQNEAQ (reference sequence). The length of the CDR3 is 14 residues. V lost 5 bases, J lost 4 bases, and 14 bases lay in between. The CDR3 nucleotides are TGTGCCAGCAGCAGATACAGGGGGGGAGAGACCCAGTACTTC. Protein: CASSRYRGGETQYF.

The CDR3 is CASSRGQNNQPQHF. In DNA, the CDR3 is TGTGCCAGTAGCCGGGGACAGAACAATCAGCCCCAGCATTTT. V is TRBV19 and J is TRBJ1-5; 7 bases line up with TRBD1. V shed 6 bases, J shed 3 bases, and the junction held 5 bases outside the gene matches. Germline CDR1 and CDR2: LNHDA and SQIVND (reference sequence). This CDR3 is built from 14 residues. The entire variable domain, with the rest obtained from reference TRBV19 and TRBJ1-5, is as follows: DGGITQSPKYLFRKEGQNVTLSCEQNLNHDAMYWYRQDPGQGLRLIYYSQIVNDFQKGDIAEGYSVSREKKESFPLTVTSAQKNPTAFYLCASSRGQNNQPQHFGDGTRLSIL.

The V gene is TRBV3-1 (or the pseudogene TRBV3-2), the J gene TRBJ2-5, with D unclear. CDR3 length: 11 residues. CDR1 and CDR2 from the germline V gene are LGHDT and YNNKEL (reference sequence). The ends were cut back, 0 bases at V and 7 bases at J, with 3 bases in the middle. The DNA of the CDR3 is TGTGCCAGCAGCCAAGACGGGACCCAGTACTTC. This translates into CASSQDGTQYF.

This clone has only one observation. This rearrangement joins TRBV5-4 to TRBJ1-3, with D possibly being TRBD1 (5 bases). Looked up from germline, CDR1 is SGHNT and CDR2 is YYREEE (reference sequence). This CDR3 spans 18 amino acids. V gave up 0 bases and J gave up 3 bases, with 19 bases separating them. The CDR3 loop reads CASSLGGGTRAGGNTIYF. The CDR3 coding sequence is TGTGCCAGCAGCTTGGGTGGGGGGACTAGGGCCGGTGGAAACACCATATATTTT.

This clone occurred once. J is TRBJ2-1 and V is TRBV25-1; a weak D match, TRBD2 (6 bases). V was cut by 3 bases and J by 0 bases, with 15 bases left in between. The germline gives CDR1 MGHDK, CDR2 SYGVNS. This CDR3 has 17 amino acids. The CDR3 nucleotides read TGTGCCAGCAGTGATCCCCGCGGGACCAGCTCCTACAATGAGCAGTTCTTC. Translating it yields CASSDPRGTSSYNEQFF.

The rearrangement links TRBV6-4 to TRBJ1-2, with 7 positions matching TRBD1. The germline V gene encodes CDR1 MRHNA and CDR2 SNTAGT. The CDR3 covers 13 residues. The V and J ends lost 3 bases and 8 bases, in that order; junction bases with no gene match: 6. CDR3 sequence: CASSETGEGGYTF. CDR3 nucleotides: TGTGCCAGCAGTGAAACAGGGGAAGGAGGCTACACCTTC.